One sample yielded the 21 T cell receptor beta chains listed below, sequenced in a study of OX40 agonist ivuxolimab in advanced cancers. TCRdb's copy holds only in-frame clones and misses some; the assay was immunoSEQ multiplex PCR. Here the sample spans roughly 49,000 clones, approximately 91% being singletons. Sequencing was performed on CD4+ or CD8+ T cells sorted from blood, taken in a trial of the OX40 agonist ivuxolimab. Receptor source: an adult with an advanced solid tumor such as melanoma, head and neck, liver or kidney cancer.

The sample holds one count of this clone. The chain carries TRBV4-3 and TRBJ2-2; D uncertain. The CDR3 loop spans 16 amino acids. The germline V and J ends were trimmed by 2 bases and 0 bases, with 10 bases remaining between them. The germline V gene has CDR1 LGHNA and CDR2 YSLEER. CDR3 region: CASSQHGLSNTGELFF. The CDR3 region has the DNA TGCGCCAGCAGCCAACATGGCCTTTCGAACACCGGGGAGCTGTTTTTT.

This clone has a single count. The chain has TRBV9 and TRBJ2-5; 10 nucleotides line up with TRBD1. Germline assignment: CDR1 SGDLS and CDR2 YYNGEE. The CDR3 spans 16 residues. The junction had 12 bases not matched to a gene; V was cut back by 5 bases and J by 5 bases. The CDR3 spells CASSPSGTGAWETQYF. As DNA, the CDR3 is TGTGCCAGCAGTCCTTCCGGGACAGGGGCCTGGGAGACCCAGTACTTC.

This chain links TRBV18 with TRBJ1-3; D may be TRBD1 (6 bases). Germline V gene data show CDR1 as KGHSH and CDR2 as LQKENI. Deletions cut 5 bases from V and 2 bases from J, with 10 bases between. This CDR3 has 14 residues. CDR3 protein: CASSEQGPGNTIYF. The CDR3 DNA follows: TGTGCCAGCTCAGAACAGGGACCTGGAAACACCATATATTTT.

This chain connects TRBV5-4 to TRBJ2-1, with 11 nucleotides matching TRBD2. The CDR3 runs to 16 residues. Germline CDR1 is SGHNT and CDR2 is YYREEE (reference sequence). V dropped 2 bases and J dropped 8; count of bases not matched to a gene: 9. As DNA, the CDR3 is TGTGCCAGCAGCTTTTATATAGCGGGAGGGCGGGATGAGCAGTTCTTC. It specifies CASSFYIAGGRDEQFF.

The chain links TRBV5-5 to TRBJ2-7; D is possibly TRBD2 (5 bases). V lost 4 bases to trimming and J lost 0 bases, with 11 bases between them. Per germline, CDR1 SGHKS and CDR2 YYEKEE (reference sequence). The CDR3 runs to 14 residues. CDR3 in amino acids: CASSPDGNSYEQYF. CDR3 DNA: TGTGCCAGCAGCCCGGACGGGAACTCCTACGAGCAGTACTTC.

This chain uses TRBV28 with TRBJ1-4; weak D call: TRBD1 (6 bases). CDR1 and CDR2 (germline): MDHEN, SYDVKM. V was trimmed by 6 bases and J by 6 bases, leaving 14 bases between them. The CDR3 length is 14 residues. The CDR3 DNA sequence: TGTGCCAGCAGACGGGTGGCAGGGGATGAAAAACTGTTTTTT. The encoded protein is CASRRVAGDEKLFF.

The chain carries TRBV7-2 and TRBJ2-6; D gene unclear. The CDR3 length is 13 residues. The germline V gene has CDR1 SGHTA and CDR2 FQGNSA. V was cut by 6 bases and J by 0 bases, with 3 bases left in between. This chain's CDR3 is CASRTSGANVLTF. For the CDR3, the DNA is TGTGCCAGCAGGACCTCTGGGGCCAACGTCCTGACTTTC.

The chain combines TRBV28 with TRBJ1-5; D call uncertain. CDR3 length: 12 amino acids. V was trimmed by 6 bases and J by 6 bases, leaving 9 bases between them. From germline, CDR1 is MDHEN and CDR2 SYDVKM. CDR3 protein: CASSGGGQPQHF. In nucleotides, the CDR3 is TGTGCCAGCAGCGGAGGAGGTCAGCCCCAGCATTTT.

The V call is TRBV5-6, the J call TRBJ1-1; D is possibly TRBD1 (5 bases). V dropped 3 bases and J dropped 1 base, with 13 bases sitting between them. The CDR3 contains 15 residues. The V gene's germline CDR1 is SGHDT and CDR2 YYEEEE. The DNA for the CDR3 is TGTGCCAGCAGCTCGGAGGGGCATGGGAACACTGAAGCTTTCTTT. Translated: CASSSEGHGNTEAFF. The whole variable domain, remainder taken from reference TRBV5-6 and TRBJ1-1, is DAGVTQSPTHLIKTRGQQVTLRCSPKSGHDTVSWYQQALGQGPQFIFQYYEEEERQRGNFPDRFSGHQFPNYSSELNVNALLLGDSALYLCASSSEGHGNTEAFFGQGTRLTVV.

J is TRBJ2-3 and V is TRBV25-1, with D possibly matching TRBD2 (6 bases). The CDR3 runs 14 residues. Per the germline V gene, CDR1 is MGHDK and CDR2 is SYGVNS. The V gene lost 5 bases and the J gene lost 3 bases, with 12 bases spanning the gap. CDR3 sequence reads: CASSNPEGTDTQYF. In nucleotides, the CDR3 is TGTGCCAGCAGTAATCCGGAGGGTACAGATACGCAGTATTTT.

This clone has just one count. J is TRBJ1-4 and V is TRBV6-5; the D gene is possibly TRBD1 (5 bases). Germline CDR1 reads MNHEY; CDR2 reads SVGAGI. V lost 5 bases, J lost 7 bases, and 14 bases lay in between. The CDR3 loop spans 14 amino acids. Here the CDR3 DNA reads TGTGCCAGCAGTAACCCCGAAAGGGGTGAAAAACTGTTTTTT. The encoded protein is CASSNPERGEKLFF.

V usage is TRBV28 and J usage is TRBJ1-1; TRBD1 matches 9 bases. CDR3 length equals 16 residues. J was trimmed by 4 bases and V by 3 bases; bases with no gene match: 9. Per the germline V gene, CDR1 is MDHEN and CDR2 is SYDVKM. The CDR3 DNA reads TGTGCCAGCAGTTTCCATCTGACAGGGGGGGTCACTGAAGCTTTCTTT. Its protein is CASSFHLTGGVTEAFF.

This sequence joins TRBV20-1 and TRBJ2-7, with 8 nucleotides matching TRBD1. Trimming took 5 bases from V and 5 from J; bases not matched to a gene: 2. Per germline, CDR1 DFQATT and CDR2 SNEGSKA (reference sequence). CDR3 length: 11 amino acids. CDR3 loop: CSAGQGDEQYF. The DNA of the CDR3 is TGCAGTGCTGGACAGGGCGACGAGCAGTACTTC.

The chain uses TRBV13 and TRBJ1-1; TRBD1 is a possible D gene (6 bases). V lost 6 bases and J 1 base, leaving 9 bases between the germline ends. The CDR3 length is 13 residues. CDR1 is PRHDT and CDR2 is FYEKMQ in the germline V gene (reference sequence). CDR3 nucleotide sequence: TGTGCCAGCAGGCCACAGGGGAACACTGAAGCTTTCTTT. It encodes CASRPQGNTEAFF.

This clone has a handful of counts. The chain couples TRBV6-4 to TRBJ2-1, with TRBD2 matching 14 bases. V gave up 4 bases and J gave up 8 bases; unmatched junction bases: 4. The CDR3 length is 15 residues. Per the germline V gene, CDR1 is MRHNA and CDR2 is SNTAGT. The CDR3 is CASSAGTSGGDEQFF. DNA for the CDR3: TGTGCCAGCAGTGCCGGGACTAGCGGGGGCGATGAGCAGTTCTTC.

The chain combines TRBV4-1 with TRBJ2-7; D is perhaps TRBD1 (6 bases). This CDR3 spans 14 amino acids. With 3 bases removed from V and 4 bases from J, the gap between germline ends came to 13 bases. In germline, CDR1 is MGHRA, CDR2 YSYEKL. CDR3 region: CASSHPGERYEQYF. The CDR3 bases are TGCGCCAGCAGCCACCCAGGGGAAAGGTACGAGCAGTACTTC.

The rearrangement joins TRBV10-3 to TRBJ1-2, with a possible D match to TRBD1 (5 bases). The V gene lost 3 bases and the J gene lost 2 bases, with 7 bases spanning the gap. Per the germline V gene, CDR1 is ENHRY and CDR2 is SYGVKD. The CDR3 covers 13 residues. The CDR3 is CAISDEGNYGYTF. The CDR3 region has the DNA TGTGCCATCAGTGATGAGGGGAACTATGGCTACACCTTC.

The genes are TRBV5-4 and TRBJ1-1; a weak D match, TRBD1 (6 bases). The CDR3 has 13 amino acids. Trimming shortened V by 10 bases and J by 5 bases, and 18 bases separated the two germline ends. Germline V gives CDR1 SGHNT, CDR2 YYREEE (reference sequence). DNA of the CDR3: TGTGCCGGAGTGGGGGCGCGAGATACTGAAGCTTTCTTT. Translated: CAGVGARDTEAFF. The entire variable domain, with the rest obtained from reference TRBV5-4 and TRBJ1-1, is as follows: ETGVTQSPTHLIKTRGQQVTLRCSSQSGHNTVSWYQQALGQGPQFIFQYYREEENGRGNFPPRFSGLQFPNYSSELNVNALELDDSALYLCAGVGARDTEAFFGQGTRLTVV.

The V gene is TRBV5-1, the J gene TRBJ2-5, with D uncertain. From germline, CDR1 is SGHRS and CDR2 YFSETQ. This CDR3 has 15 amino acids. V was pared by 3 bases and J by 5 bases, with 17 bases between. CDR3 protein: CASSSDSAGQETQYF. In nucleotides, the CDR3 is TGCGCCAGCAGCTCTGATTCCGCCGGCCAGGAGACCCAGTACTTC.

This clone occurred once. The genes are TRBV7-2 and TRBJ2-1; TRBD2 agrees at 8 bases. The trim removed 6 bases at V and 9 bases at J, leaving 19 bases unmatched. This CDR3 comprises 17 residues. Germline V lookup: CDR1 SGHTA, CDR2 FQGNSA. In DNA, the CDR3 is TGTGCCAGCAGGGCCCCGGGGGGGCGGGAGACAGTGGGTGAGCAGTTCTTC. This encodes CASRAPGGRETVGEQFF.

The rearrangement joins TRBV5-1 to TRBJ1-2; no clear D. Per the germline V gene, CDR1 is SGHRS and CDR2 is YFSETQ. The CDR3 runs 12 residues. V was shortened by 1 base and J by 8 bases, with 9 bases between the two germline ends. This CDR3 is CASSLFSEGYTF. Here the CDR3 DNA reads TGCGCCAGCAGCTTGTTTTCTGAGGGCTACACCTTC.